A selection of T cell receptor beta chains follows, all from one sample in a study of T cells in Graves' hyperthyroidism and ophthalmopathy. TCRdb re-derived calls from the multiplex PCR reads in MiXCR, one entry per CDR3 protein. The sample has approximately 570,000 distinct CDR3 sequences; just under 20% are singletons. Input material: blood. The receptors were gathered from a man aged 40-49 years with Graves' ophthalmopathy. Both conserved end residues are part of each CDR3. D genes are given only for firm matches. Not all rows give a size; the values are once, few, many and, for expanded clones, a class.

clone size | D gene | J gene | V gene | CDR3 DNA | CDR3 protein
NA | NA | TRBJ1-2 | TRBV29-1 | TGCAGCGTTGGTAGGACAGTGGATAGCGGCTCCTATGGCTACACCTTC | CSVGRTVDSGSYGYTF
few | NA | TRBJ1-2 | TRBV28 | TGTGCCAGCAGCCAACACCCGACGGCCCTATTCTATGGCTACACCTTC | CASSQHPTALFYGYTF
many | NA | TRBJ2-3 | TRBV2 | TGTGCCAGCAGTGTGGGGAGCCTTGGAGATACGCAGTATTTT | CASSVGSLGDTQYF
few | TRBD2 | TRBJ2-7 | TRBV29-1 | TGCAGCGTTGATTCTCCTAGCGGGGGCCACTACGAGCAGTACTTC | CSVDSPSGGHYEQYF
NA | TRBD2 | TRBJ2-2 | TRBV12-3/TRBV12-4 | TGTGCCAGCAATCCGGGACTAGCGAGCACCGGGGAGCTGTTTTTT | CASNPGLASTGELFF
NA | TRBD1 | TRBJ2-5 | TRBV20-1 | TGCAGTGCTAGACCACAGGGGTCTGAAAAGACCCAGTACTTC | CSARPQGSEKTQYF
many | TRBD1 | TRBJ1-2 | TRBV3-1 | TGTGCCAGCAGGGGGACAGACAGTAACTATGGCTACACCTTC | CASRGTDSNYGYTF
many | TRBD1 | TRBJ1-2 | TRBV28 | TGTGCCAGCAGTTTTCTCGGACAGGGAGACTATGGCTACACCTTC | CASSFLGQGDYGYTF
few | NA | TRBJ1-6 | TRBV6-1 | TGTGCCAGCAAGACCTCCTATAATTCACCCCTCCACTTT | CASKTSYNSPLHF
many | TRBD1 | TRBJ1-2 | TRBV27 | TGTGCCAGCAGTTACCATCCCGCGGGACAGGGTGGCTACACCTTC | CASSYHPAGQGGYTF
many | NA | TRBJ2-3 | TRBV7-3 | TGTGCCAGCAGCTTAAATGTAGCGGGCACAGATACGCAGTATTTT | CASSLNVAGTDTQYF
NA | TRBD2 | TRBJ2-5 | TRBV30 | TGTGCCTGGAGTGCGACTAGTCTGGGGGGGGCCCAGTACTTC | CAWSATSLGGAQYF
NA | TRBD1 | TRBJ1-2 | TRBV25-1 | TGTGCCAGCAGTGATCACAGGGGGGACGGCTACACCTTC | CASSDHRGDGYTF
few | TRBD1 | TRBJ1-1 | TRBV14 | TGTGCCAGCAGCCTCTTGGGACAGCAGAACACTGAAGCTTTCTTT | CASSLLGQQNTEAFF
NA | NA | TRBJ2-2 | TRBV5-1 | TGCGCCAGCAGCTTGGCCCCCGATCAACTAAGGGAACTGTTTTTT | CASSLAPDQLRELFF
many | TRBD1 | TRBJ1-2 | TRBV3-1 | TGTGCCAGCAGCTTATCACAGGGGGCACGGTATGGCTACACCTTC | CASSLSQGARYGYTF
NA | NA | TRBJ2-3 | TRBV7-9 | TGTGCCGGAACCGGCGGCACAGATACGCAGTATTTT | CAGTGGTDTQYF
NA | NA | TRBJ2-5 | TRBV27 | TGTGCCAGCAGTTTGGGGATTTTTGAGAACCAAGAGACCCAGTACTTC | CASSLGIFENQETQYF